These T cell receptor beta chains were read from a single sample in a study of neoadjuvant anti-PD-1 for oral cavity cancer. The method was immunoSEQ multiplex PCR; TCRdb's version includes in-frame clones alone and lacks a portion of them. The repertoire holds 15,000 or so clones, with around 66% as singletons. This specimen was PBMCs, taken before nivolumab (anti-PD-1) treatment. These receptors were taken from a person between 35 and 79 years old with oral cavity squamous cell carcinoma. CDR3s include the opening cysteine and the closing phenylalanine or tryptophan. D genes are given only for firm matches. A row's size may be missing; if present it is once, few, many or a size class.

abundance: -
j_gene: TRBJ1-5
d_gene: -
v_gene: TRBV30
CDR3aa: CAWSGTSRVQPQHF
CDR3nt: TGTGCCTGGAGTGGGACTTCAAGGGTTCAGCCCCAGCATTTT

abundance: once
j_gene: TRBJ2-6
d_gene: -
v_gene: TRBV29-1
CDR3aa: CSVDGRLSNSGANVLTF
CDR3nt: TGCAGCGTTGACGGACGCCTCTCCAACTCTGGGGCCAACGTCCTGACTTTC

abundance: -
j_gene: TRBJ2-1
d_gene: TRBD1
v_gene: TRBV6-6
CDR3aa: CASRPVDRNNEQFF
CDR3nt: TGTGCCAGCAGGCCTGTGGACAGGAACAATGAGCAGTTCTTC

abundance: -
j_gene: TRBJ1-4
d_gene: TRBD1
v_gene: TRBV2
CDR3aa: CASSGVRGQNEKLFF
CDR3nt: TGTGCCAGCAGTGGAGTTAGGGGGCAGAATGAAAAACTGTTTTTT

abundance: -
j_gene: TRBJ1-3
d_gene: -
v_gene: TRBV19
CDR3aa: CASPAGGRGNTIYF
CDR3nt: TGTGCCAGTCCAGCGGGGGGCCGTGGAAACACCATATATTTT

abundance: -
j_gene: TRBJ1-2
d_gene: TRBD1
v_gene: TRBV5-8
CDR3aa: CASSLEQGVGGYTF
CDR3nt: TGTGCCAGCAGCTTGGAGCAGGGGGTGGGTGGCTACACCTTC

abundance: -
j_gene: TRBJ2-2
d_gene: -
v_gene: TRBV5-1
CDR3aa: CASRLGAGELFF
CDR3nt: TGCGCCAGCAGACTGGGGGCCGGGGAGCTGTTTTTT

abundance: once
j_gene: TRBJ1-5
d_gene: TRBD1
v_gene: TRBV28
CDR3aa: CASSWGGTASNQPQHF
CDR3nt: TGTGCCAGCAGTTGGGGGGGGACAGCGAGCAATCAGCCCCAGCATTTT

abundance: -
j_gene: TRBJ2-7
d_gene: -
v_gene: TRBV14
CDR3aa: CASSQGAGRRHEQYF
CDR3nt: TGTGCCAGCAGCCAAGGGGCTGGTAGGCGCCACGAGCAGTACTTC

abundance: -
j_gene: TRBJ2-1
d_gene: -
v_gene: TRBV6-4
CDR3aa: CASSDSWVIPHEQFF
CDR3nt: TGTGCCAGCAGTGACTCCTGGGTTATCCCCCATGAGCAGTTCTTC

abundance: -
j_gene: TRBJ2-2
d_gene: -
v_gene: TRBV5-4
CDR3aa: CASSLRAGPGELFF
CDR3nt: TGTGCCAGCAGCTTAAGGGCGGGGCCCGGGGAGCTGTTTTTT

abundance: -
j_gene: TRBJ1-5
d_gene: TRBD1
v_gene: TRBV6-6
CDR3aa: CASSYDRGTYQHF
CDR3nt: TGTGCCAGCAGTTACGACAGGGGGACCTATCAGCATTTT

abundance: -
j_gene: TRBJ1-1
d_gene: -
v_gene: TRBV6-5
CDR3aa: CASRDVNTEAFF
CDR3nt: TGTGCCAGCAGGGACGTCAACACTGAAGCTTTCTTT

abundance: -
j_gene: TRBJ1-1
d_gene: -
v_gene: TRBV29-1
CDR3aa: CSVEGGWTEAFF
CDR3nt: TGCAGCGTTGAAGGGGGTTGGACTGAAGCTTTCTTT

abundance: -
j_gene: TRBJ1-2
d_gene: -
v_gene: TRBV6-1
CDR3aa: CASSDYGYTF
CDR3nt: TGTGCCAGCAGTGACTATGGCTACACCTTC

abundance: few
j_gene: TRBJ1-3
d_gene: -
v_gene: TRBV5-4
CDR3aa: CASSLSGSSGNTIYF
CDR3nt: TGTGCCAGCAGCTTGTCGGGCAGCTCTGGAAACACCATATATTTT

abundance: -
j_gene: TRBJ2-1
d_gene: TRBD2
v_gene: TRBV4-1
CDR3aa: CASSYSTSGGPPEQFF
CDR3nt: TGCGCCAGCAGCTACTCGACTAGCGGGGGCCCCCCTGAGCAGTTCTTC

abundance: -
j_gene: TRBJ2-1
d_gene: -
v_gene: TRBV19
CDR3aa: CASSIGRHSSLSYNEQFF
CDR3nt: TGTGCCAGTAGTATTGGGCGACACTCGTCCCTGTCCTACAATGAGCAGTTCTTC

abundance: once
j_gene: TRBJ2-4
d_gene: -
v_gene: TRBV30
CDR3aa: CAWSSRGTMGSGAKNIQYF
CDR3nt: TGTGCCTGGAGTTCCAGGGGTACCATGGGGAGCGGCGCCAAAAACATTCAGTACTTC

abundance: -
j_gene: TRBJ1-1
d_gene: -
v_gene: TRBV6-5
CDR3aa: CASSYWSDTEAFF
CDR3nt: TGTGCCAGCAGTTACTGGTCGGACACTGAAGCTTTCTTT

abundance: few
j_gene: TRBJ1-2
d_gene: TRBD1
v_gene: TRBV28
CDR3aa: CASSQEGQGTIGYTF
CDR3nt: TGTGCCAGCAGTCAGGAGGGACAGGGGACGATTGGCTACACCTTC

abundance: few
j_gene: TRBJ1-5
d_gene: -
v_gene: TRBV28
CDR3aa: CASSLAPGGNQPQHF
CDR3nt: TGTGCCAGCAGTTTAGCCCCGGGGGGCAATCAGCCCCAGCATTTT